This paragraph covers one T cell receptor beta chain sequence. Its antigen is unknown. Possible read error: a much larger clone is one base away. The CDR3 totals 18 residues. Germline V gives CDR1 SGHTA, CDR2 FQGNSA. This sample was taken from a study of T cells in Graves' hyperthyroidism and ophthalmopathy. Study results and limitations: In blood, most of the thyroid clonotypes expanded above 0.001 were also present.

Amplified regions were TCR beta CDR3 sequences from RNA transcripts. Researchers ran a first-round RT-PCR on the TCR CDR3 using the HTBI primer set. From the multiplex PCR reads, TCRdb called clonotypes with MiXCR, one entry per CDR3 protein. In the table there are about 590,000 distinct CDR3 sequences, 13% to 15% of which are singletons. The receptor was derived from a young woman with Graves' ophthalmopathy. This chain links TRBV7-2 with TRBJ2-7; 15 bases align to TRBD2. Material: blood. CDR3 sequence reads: CASSLAGLAGGFDYEQCF. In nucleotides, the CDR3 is TGTGCCAGCAGCTTAGCGGGACTAGCGGGAGGTTTTGACTACGAGCAGTGCTTC.